The clone carrying this T cell receptor beta chain was observed many times. These data come from a study of spatial heterogeneity in lung cancer. Study-level information: In raw reads, more than eight appearances on average were recorded for each unique TCR and UMI combination.

Looked up from germline, CDR1 is SQVTM and CDR2 is ANQGSEA. V lost 7 bases to trimming and J lost 3 bases; unmatched junction nucleotides: 5. CDR3 size: 14 residues. TCRdb re-analysed the 5' RACE reads in MiXCR, keeping a single row per CDR3 protein. The sample yields fewer than 20,000 distinct CDR3 sequences, around a fifth seen once. Time point indicated: sample taken at primary tumor resection. Tumor, nontumor lung or frozen PBMC supplied whole RNA that was sequenced unsorted. V is TRBV29-1 and J is TRBJ2-1, with 11 positions matching TRBD2. The sequence was obtained from a male donor with early-stage non-small cell lung cancer. The sequencing here drew on PBMCs, taken at surgery. CDR3 sequence reads: CSASSGGNYNEQFF. The CDR3 DNA reads as TGCAGCGCCTCTAGCGGGGGGAACTACAATGAGCAGTTCTTC.